A selection of T cell receptor beta chains follows, all from one sample in a study of T-cell reconstitution after alpha-beta-depleted transplantation in children. TCRdb redid the calling of the PCR reads with MiXCR, one entry per CDR3 protein. The sample lists roughly 350,000 distinct CDR3 sequences, about a tenth occurring once. The material was PBMCs from the stem cell graft donor, obtained from the stem cell graft. The receptors were gathered from a human donor who donated a stem cell graft to a child with acute lymphoblastic leukemia. Both conserved end residues are part of each CDR3. A D gene is named only where the DNA matches it firmly. Only some rows state a clone size, as once, few, many or a class for expanded clones.

size	D	V	J	DNA	CDR3
few	TRBD1	TRBV6-1	TRBJ1-6	TGTGCCAGCAAAACAGGGGAGGGGAGGCACAATTCACCCCTCCACTTT	CASKTGEGRHNSPLHF
many	NA	TRBV7-8	TRBJ1-5	TGTGCCAGCAGCTTAGGCCCTCGACTTCTGAGCAATCAGCCCCAGCATTTT	CASSLGPRLLSNQPQHF
few	TRBD2	TRBV13	TRBJ2-7	TGTGCCAGCAGCAGCGGGACTAGCGCATACGAGCAGTACTTC	CASSSGTSAYEQYF
NA	TRBD2	TRBV7-9	TRBJ2-1	TGTGCCAGCCCGGGACTAAACGACAATGAGCAGTTCTTC	CASPGLNDNEQFF
few	NA	TRBV29-1	TRBJ1-5	TGCAGCGCCGGAGATGGCCAGCCCCAGCATTTT	CSAGDGQPQHF
many	TRBD2	TRBV4-3	TRBJ2-3	TGCGCCAGCAGCCAAGATAAGCGGGGTACGCAGTATTTT	CASSQDKRGTQYF
NA	TRBD2	TRBV11-2	TRBJ2-3	TGTGCCAGCAGCGACGGACTAGCGGGGAACACAGATACGCAGTATTTT	CASSDGLAGNTDTQYF
many	TRBD1	TRBV28	TRBJ2-7	TGTGCCAGCAGGCCGGGACAGGGGTCTTACGAGCAGTACTTC	CASRPGQGSYEQYF
few	NA	TRBV5-1	TRBJ2-7	TGCGCCAGCATGCCCTGGGGGGTGCGGTACTTC	CASMPWGVRYF
few	TRBD2	TRBV5-4	TRBJ2-1	TGTGCCAGCAGCACGGCGGGAGTCTATAATGAGCAGTTCTTC	CASSTAGVYNEQFF
many	NA	TRBV28	TRBJ2-1	TGTGCCAGCAGTCCACAAGGGGCCCCGGGGGATGAGCAGTTCTTC	CASSPQGAPGDEQFF
few	NA	TRBV20-1	TRBJ2-5	TGCAGTGCTAGAGATCACACTAGTTGGGAGACCCAGTACTTC	CSARDHTSWETQYF
many	TRBD1	TRBV10-3	TRBJ2-2	TGTGCCATCAGGGACAGGGGCGGGAGCACCGGGGAGCTGTTTTTT	CAIRDRGGSTGELFF
NA	NA	TRBV4-1	TRBJ2-2	TGCGCCAGCAGCCAAGGGCTTCAGCGAACCGGGGAGCTGTTTTTT	CASSQGLQRTGELFF
few	NA	TRBV2	TRBJ1-5	TGTGCCAGCAGTGAGCTAACGGGGGAGGGGCCCCAGCATTTT	CASSELTGEGPQHF
NA	NA	TRBV6-5	TRBJ2-7	TGTGCCAGCAGTTCTCCCCAGATCAGGGTCGAGCAGTACTTC	CASSSPQIRVEQYF
many	TRBD1	TRBV7-6	TRBJ2-5	TGTGCCAGCAGCTTAGATGCGAGAGGGGACAGCGACCTAAGAGAGGCCCAGTACTTC	CASSLDARGDSDLREAQYF
NA	NA	TRBV12-3/TRBV12-4	TRBJ1-1	TGTGCCAGCAGTCGAGGCTCTGAAGCTTTCTTT	CASSRGSEAFF
many	NA	TRBV6-4	TRBJ2-2	TGTGCCAGCAGCCCAAAGGGACGCGACACCGGGGAGCTGTTTTTT	CASSPKGRDTGELFF
NA	TRBD1	TRBV7-2	TRBJ1-6	TGTGCCAGCAGCTTAGCGGGACAGTGGGATTCACCCCTCCACTTT	CASSLAGQWDSPLHF
many	NA	TRBV10-3	TRBJ2-1	TGTGCCATCAGTGAGTCCTTTGGGGGATCCAATGAGCAGTTCTTC	CAISESFGGSNEQFF
many	TRBD2	TRBV25-1	TRBJ2-1	TGTGCCAGCAGCCGAACTAGCGGGAGCCACAATGAGCAGTTCTTC	CASSRTSGSHNEQFF
NA	NA	TRBV12-3/TRBV12-4	TRBJ1-5	TGTGCCAGCAGTTGGCGGACGGGAAATCAGCCCCAGCATTTT	CASSWRTGNQPQHF
NA	TRBD2	TRBV7-9	TRBJ2-5	TGTGCCAGCAGCCCTCGGACTAGCGGGTTTAAAGAGACCCAGTACTTC	CASSPRTSGFKETQYF
NA	TRBD2	TRBV5-6	TRBJ2-5	TGTGCCAGCAGCTTGGGCCTAGCGGGAGCGATGGAGACCCAGTACTTC	CASSLGLAGAMETQYF
NA	TRBD2	TRBV6-1	TRBJ2-7	TGTGCCAGCAGTCCCCGGGAGCGGGAAGGTCACGAGCAGTACTTC	CASSPREREGHEQYF
many	NA	TRBV27	TRBJ1-1	TGTGCCAGCAGTTTACCCGCCCCCACAGGGTGGACTGAAGCTTTCTTT	CASSLPAPTGWTEAFF
few	NA	TRBV4-3	TRBJ2-5	TGCGCCAGCAGCCAAAGCTCTGGGTGGCTAGGGGAAGAGACCCAGTACTTC	CASSQSSGWLGEETQYF
few	NA	TRBV25-1	TRBJ2-1	TGTGCCAGCAGTGTGCCGGGCTATGAGCAGTTCTTC	CASSVPGYEQFF
few	NA	TRBV13	TRBJ2-7	TGTGCCAGCAGCTCCTTCAGTCCAGGCAGCTCAAATTACGAGCAGTACTTC	CASSSFSPGSSNYEQYF
few	NA	TRBV12-3/TRBV12-4	TRBJ2-4	TGTGCCAGCACCTATATCCCTGCAGCCAAAAACATTCAGTACTTC	CASTYIPAAKNIQYF
few	NA	TRBV6-2/TRBV6-3	TRBJ1-5	TGTGCCAGCAGTTGGGGCACCTTTAATCAGCCCCAGCATTTT	CASSWGTFNQPQHF
NA	NA	TRBV4-1	TRBJ2-7	TGCGCCAGCAGCCAAGAAGGGGCAGGTCCCTACGAGCAGTACTTC	CASSQEGAGPYEQYF
few	TRBD2	TRBV6-4	TRBJ2-1	TGTGCCAGCAGTGACCTCGGTGGTAGCGGGGTATACAATGAGCAGTTCTTC	CASSDLGGSGVYNEQFF
few	TRBD2	TRBV7-8	TRBJ2-3	TGTGCCAGCAGCTTAGTGGGACTAGCGCTTCAGCCAGATACGCAGTATTTT	CASSLVGLALQPDTQYF
many	TRBD2	TRBV20-1	TRBJ2-3	TGCAGTGCACCGGGACTAGCGGGAGCCTCAATCGGTACAGATACGCAGTATTTT	CSAPGLAGASIGTDTQYF
NA	NA	TRBV24-1	TRBJ2-3	TGTGCCACCAGTGAGTCGGACCCAGATACGCAGTATTTT	CATSESDPDTQYF
few	NA	TRBV20-1	TRBJ2-3	TGCAGTGCTAGTCAACCCGCACTTAGCACAGATACGCAGTATTTT	CSASQPALSTDTQYF
many	TRBD2	TRBV28	TRBJ2-7	TGTGCCAGCAGTCCCGGGACTAGCGGGTGGTCCTACGAGCAGTACTTC	CASSPGTSGWSYEQYF
few	TRBD2	TRBV11-2	TRBJ2-7	TGTGCCAGCAGCTTAGAGGGTGGGGGGACCGGGGGGCTAGCGGGAACCTACGAGCAGTACTTC	CASSLEGGGTGGLAGTYEQYF
many	TRBD1	TRBV19	TRBJ1-4	TGTGCCAGTAGACAGACAGGGGAAGCTAATGAAAAACTGTTTTTT	CASRQTGEANEKLFF
many	TRBD1	TRBV5-1	TRBJ1-6	TGCGCCAGCAGAGGGACAGGGGAGATTTCACCCCTCCACTTT	CASRGTGEISPLHF
many	TRBD1	TRBV12-3/TRBV12-4	TRBJ2-5	TGTGCCAGCAGCCCCGGGACAGGGTTTCAAGAGACCCAGTACTTC	CASSPGTGFQETQYF
many	NA	TRBV5-1	TRBJ1-1	TGCGCCAGCAGCTTGGGCTCGGGCTTCGAAGCTTTCTTT	CASSLGSGFEAFF
NA	TRBD2	TRBV4-3	TRBJ2-5	TGCGCCAGCAGCCCAACCGGACTAGCGGGGAACCACCAAGAGACCCAGTACTTC	CASSPTGLAGNHQETQYF
NA	NA	TRBV6-2/TRBV6-3	TRBJ2-7	TGTGCCAGCAGTTCACCCCAACAGGGAAAGCAGTACTTC	CASSSPQQGKQYF
many	TRBD2	TRBV7-8	TRBJ2-1	TGTGCCAGCAGCTTGGGACTAGCTCTTCAAGACAATGAGCAGTTCTTC	CASSLGLALQDNEQFF
few	TRBD1	TRBV7-9	TRBJ2-1	TGTGCCAGCAGCCCAGTCCCCGGGACAGTAGACTACAATGAGCAGTTCTTC	CASSPVPGTVDYNEQFF
few	TRBD2	TRBV5-1	TRBJ2-1	TGCGCCAGCAGCTTGGTGTTAGCGGGAGGGCCCGGCAATGAGCAGTTCTTC	CASSLVLAGGPGNEQFF
NA	NA	TRBV7-9	TRBJ2-5	TGTGCCAGCAGCTTCCTCTCTGGGTACCAAGAGACCCAGTACTTC	CASSFLSGYQETQYF
NA	NA	TRBV25-1	TRBJ2-1	TGTGCCAGCAGTGAAACGTTTCAGCAGTTCTTC	CASSETFQQFF
few	NA	TRBV7-6	TRBJ2-3	TGTGCCAGCAGCTTAGGAATAGGGGAAGACACGCAGTATTTT	CASSLGIGEDTQYF
NA	NA	TRBV7-8	TRBJ2-7	TGTGCCAGCAGCTTTGCTTTCCCCTACGAGCAGTACTTC	CASSFAFPYEQYF
once	TRBD2	TRBV20-1	TRBJ2-1	TGCAGTGCTAGATGGGGCGGGAGCTCGGATGAGCAGTTCTTC	CSARWGGSSDEQFF
NA	TRBD2	TRBV11-2	TRBJ2-3	TGTGCCAGCAGCGCCGGGACTAGCCGACGCACAGATACGCAGTATTTT	CASSAGTSRRTDTQYF